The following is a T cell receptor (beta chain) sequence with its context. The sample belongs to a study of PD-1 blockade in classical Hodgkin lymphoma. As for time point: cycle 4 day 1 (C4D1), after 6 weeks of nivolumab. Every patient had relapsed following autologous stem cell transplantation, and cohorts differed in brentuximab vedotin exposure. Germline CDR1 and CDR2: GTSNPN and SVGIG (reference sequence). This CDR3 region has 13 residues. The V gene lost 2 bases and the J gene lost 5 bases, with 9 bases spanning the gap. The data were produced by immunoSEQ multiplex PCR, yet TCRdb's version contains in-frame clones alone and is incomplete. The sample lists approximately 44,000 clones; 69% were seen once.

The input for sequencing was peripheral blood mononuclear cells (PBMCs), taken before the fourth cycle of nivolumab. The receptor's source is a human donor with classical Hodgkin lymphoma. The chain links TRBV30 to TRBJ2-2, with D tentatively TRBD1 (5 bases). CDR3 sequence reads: CAWSLDSTGELFF. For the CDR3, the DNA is TGTGCCTGGAGTCTTGACAGTACCGGGGAGCTGTTTTTT. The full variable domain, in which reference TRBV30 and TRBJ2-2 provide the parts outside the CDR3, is SQTIHQWPATLVQPVGSPLSLECTVEGTSNPNLYWYRQAAGRGLQLLFYSVGIGQISSEVPQNLSASRPQDRQFILSSKKLLLSDSGFYLCAWSLDSTGELFFGEGSRLTVL.